The present T cell receptor (beta chain) was sequenced within a study of blood T cell repertoires in COVID-19. Study-wide context: The analysed material was cDNA or gDNA that came from T cells, B-cell-depleted T cells, or PBMCs.

Germline values: CDR1 SNHLY, CDR2 FYNNEI. CDR3 length: 15 residues. With 0 bases removed from V and 4 bases from J, the gap between germline ends came to 12 bases. Original data processing: Reference gene primer amplification yielded estimated nucleated cell counts. The method was immunoSEQ multiplex PCR; TCRdb's version includes in-frame clones alone and lacks a portion of them. V, J and clone size are those of that table, while D and trimming were read from the DNA. The sample has fewer than 70,000 clones; less than 90% are singletons. Input material: peripheral blood. The rearrangement uses TRBV2 and TRBJ1-1; unclear D gene. The source is a man older than 75 with acute or convalescent COVID-19. The CDR3 loop reads CASSEAKGVGTEAFF. CDR3 sequence (DNA): TGTGCCAGCAGTGAAGCAAAGGGAGTGGGCACTGAAGCTTTCTTT.